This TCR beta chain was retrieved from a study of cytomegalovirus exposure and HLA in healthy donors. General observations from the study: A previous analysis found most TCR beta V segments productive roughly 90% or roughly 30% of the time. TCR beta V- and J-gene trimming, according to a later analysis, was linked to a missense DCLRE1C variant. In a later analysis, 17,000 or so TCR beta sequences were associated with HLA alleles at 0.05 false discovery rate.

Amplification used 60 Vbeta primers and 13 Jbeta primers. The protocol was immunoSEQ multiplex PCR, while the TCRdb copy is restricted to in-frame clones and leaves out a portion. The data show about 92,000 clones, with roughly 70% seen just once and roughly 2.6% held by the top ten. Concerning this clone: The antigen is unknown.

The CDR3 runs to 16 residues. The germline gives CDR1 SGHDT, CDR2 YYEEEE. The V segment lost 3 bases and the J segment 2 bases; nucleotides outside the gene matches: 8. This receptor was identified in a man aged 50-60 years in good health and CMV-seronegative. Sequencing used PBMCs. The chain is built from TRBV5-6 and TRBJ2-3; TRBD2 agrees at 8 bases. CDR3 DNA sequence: TGTGCCAGCAGCTCTGGCCCGACTAGCGTCACAGATACGCAGTATTTT. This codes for CASSSGPTSVTDTQYF.